Listed below are T cell receptor beta chains from one sample, sequenced in a study of T cell repertoires in ileal Crohn's disease. TCRdb keeps only in-frame clones here, not all; method: immunoSEQ multiplex PCR. The table shows several thousand clones, with roughly 76% occurring only once. Specimen: ileal tissue. The receptors come from an adult with Crohn's disease. Both conserved end residues are part of each CDR3. A D gene is named only where the DNA matches it firmly. Clone size is given for some rows only: seen once, a few or many times, or a class if the clone is expanded.

j_call clone_size v_call d_call cdr3_nt cdr3_aa
TRBJ2-7 few TRBV5-4 TRBD1 TGTGCCAGCGGTTTTGGAGTAAGGACAGGGGTAGTCTACGAGCAGTACTTC CASGFGVRTGVVYEQYF
TRBJ2-5 - TRBV7-2 - TGTGCCAGCAGCTTACCAGGGAGGCAAGAGACCCAGTACTTC CASSLPGRQETQYF
TRBJ1-3 - TRBV7-6 - TGTGCCAGCAGCCTAGCCGGGGGTGGAAACACCATATATTTT CASSLAGGGNTIYF
TRBJ2-5 - TRBV10-3 TRBD2 TGTGCCATCAGGGGGACTAGCCAAGAGACCCAGTACTTC CAIRGTSQETQYF
TRBJ2-5 - TRBV18 TRBD2 TGTGCCAGCTCACCAAGACTAGCGGAACAAGAGACCCAGTACTTC CASSPRLAEQETQYF
TRBJ2-5 - TRBV7-9 TRBD2 TGTGCCAGCAGCTTAGGTCTAGCGGGAGGAGGGACCCAGTACTTC CASSLGLAGGGTQYF
TRBJ2-7 - TRBV6-4 TRBD2 TGTGCCAGCAGTGACCTTCCCACTAGCGGGAGGACAGTAGTCTCCTACGAGCAGTACTTC CASSDLPTSGRTVVSYEQYF
TRBJ1-1 - TRBV11-2 - TGTGCCAGCAGCTTAGGTTTCCAGGGTACTGAAGCTTTCTTT CASSLGFQGTEAFF
TRBJ2-7 - TRBV7-2 - TGTGCCAGCAGCCCGCAGACAGGACCCTACGAGCAGTACTTC CASSPQTGPYEQYF
TRBJ2-2 few TRBV6-1 - TGTGCCAGCAGTCTCAGGGGAATGAACACCGGGGAGCTGTTTTTT CASSLRGMNTGELFF
TRBJ1-2 - TRBV10-2 TRBD1 TGCGCCACACGTCGGGGACAGGATGGCTACACCTTC CATRRGQDGYTF
TRBJ2-3 - TRBV7-9 TRBD2 TGTGCCAGCAGCTTAACGTTAGCGGGGGGGACCACAGATACGCAGTATTTT CASSLTLAGGTTDTQYF
TRBJ1-2 few TRBV27 - TGTGCCAGCAGCTGGGGGGCTAACTATGGCTACACCTTC CASSWGANYGYTF
TRBJ2-7 - TRBV7-2 TRBD2 TGTGCCAGCAGCTTAGCGTCGACTAGCGGGACCTACGAGCAGTACTTC CASSLASTSGTYEQYF
TRBJ1-2 once TRBV10-3 TRBD1 TGTGCCATCAGTGGAAGGGACAGCTACGATGGCTACACCTTC CAISGRDSYDGYTF
TRBJ2-5 - TRBV7-9 TRBD2 TGTGCCAGCAGCTCTCCGGGACTAGGAAGGGAGGAGACCCAGTACTTC CASSSPGLGREETQYF
TRBJ2-2 - TRBV12-5 - TGTGCTAGTGGTCTGGCAGGCGGGGAGCTGTTTTTT CASGLAGGELFF
TRBJ2-2 few TRBV18 - TGTGCCAGCTCACATGCCCCGGGGTTTAACACCGGGGAGCTGTTTTTT CASSHAPGFNTGELFF
TRBJ1-1 - TRBV7-8 TRBD1 TGTGCCAGCAGCTTAGGGGACAGGAGGAACACTGAAGCTTTCTTT CASSLGDRRNTEAFF
TRBJ2-7 - TRBV11-2 TRBD1 TGTGCCAGCAAACCTTACTCGACAGGGAACGAGCAGTACTTC CASKPYSTGNEQYF
TRBJ2-3 few TRBV7-9 - TGTGCCAGCAGCTTGAACGGCGGGTCGGATACGCAGTATTTT CASSLNGGSDTQYF
TRBJ1-5 once TRBV19 - TGTGCCAGTAGTATTGGGGAGGGGATGAGATATCAGCCCCAGCATTTT CASSIGEGMRYQPQHF
TRBJ2-7 - TRBV5-1 TRBD2 TGCGCCAGCAGCCGGGTATCGACTAGCGGAGGTTACGAGCAGTACTTC CASSRVSTSGGYEQYF
TRBJ2-1 - TRBV7-9 TRBD2 TGTGCCAGCAGCGCTACTAGCGGGAGGGCCAATGAGCAGTTCTTC CASSATSGRANEQFF
TRBJ2-7 - TRBV5-1 - TGCGCCAGCAGCTTGGTTGCTGGCAAAACGTCCTACGAGCAGTACTTC CASSLVAGKTSYEQYF
TRBJ2-1 - TRBV2 TRBD1 TGTGCCAGCAGTCCACGCTACACAGGGGGAAGCTCCTACAATGAGCAGTTCTTC CASSPRYTGGSSYNEQFF
TRBJ2-1 - TRBV7-2 - TGTGCCAGCAGCTTAGTTAGGGGGAGCTACAATGAGCAGTTCTTC CASSLVRGSYNEQFF
TRBJ2-5 - TRBV18 TRBD2 TGTGCCAGCTCACCAAGGGCTAGCGGGGGTGATAGTCCAGAGACCCAGTACTTC CASSPRASGGDSPETQYF
TRBJ1-3 - TRBV7-8 - TGTGCCAGCAGCTTAGCGGAGGGCCGCGCCGGATTCTCTGGAAACACCATATATTTT CASSLAEGRAGFSGNTIYF
TRBJ1-2 - TRBV5-5 - TGTGCCAGCAGCCGTTCCCTTGAACCCTACGGCTACACCTTC CASSRSLEPYGYTF
TRBJ2-7 - TRBV30 TRBD2 TGTGCCTGGGGAGTACCTGGACTAGCGGGAGAGCTGGGGTTCTACGAGCAGTACTTC CAWGVPGLAGELGFYEQYF
TRBJ2-5 - TRBV6-1 TRBD1 TGTGCCAGCAGTTTTCGGACAGGGTCGGCAGAGACCCAGTACTTC CASSFRTGSAETQYF
TRBJ1-4 - TRBV5-6 - TGTGCCAGCAGCTTGAGGGTAGGGACAAGGAATGAAAAACTGTTTTTT CASSLRVGTRNEKLFF
TRBJ2-3 few TRBV7-3 TRBD2 TGTGCCAGCAGCCCATTAGCGGGAGGCACAGATACGCAGTATTTT CASSPLAGGTDTQYF
TRBJ1-4 - TRBV11-2 - TGTGCCAGCAGCTTAGGATTTCAGTCATATGAAAAACTGTTTTTT CASSLGFQSYEKLFF
TRBJ2-3 - TRBV19 - TGTGCCAGTAGTCCCACATCAAATACGCAGTATTTT CASSPTSNTQYF
TRBJ1-1 - TRBV7-6 - TGTGCCAGCAGCTTAGCGGGAGGGAGTACTGAAGCTTTCTTT CASSLAGGSTEAFF
TRBJ2-1 - TRBV9 TRBD2 TGTGCCAGCAGCGTAGAGGGCGGGGGGGCTAATGAGCAGTTCTTC CASSVEGGGANEQFF
TRBJ1-1 few TRBV28 - TGTGCCAGCAGGTCCCATTCCGGGGGGGAACTAGAAGCTTTCTTT CASRSHSGGELEAFF
TRBJ2-5 - TRBV11-2 - TGTGCCAGCAGCTTAGGGAGACTATTCCAAGAGACCCAGTACTTC CASSLGRLFQETQYF
TRBJ2-3 - TRBV2 - TGTGCCAGCCGACGGGGCACAGATACGCAGTATTTT CASRRGTDTQYF
TRBJ2-4 - TRBV28 - TGTGCCAGCAGTTGGGGCATAGCCAAAAACATTCAGTACTTC CASSWGIAKNIQYF
TRBJ2-1 - TRBV29-1 TRBD2 TGCAGCGGGTCTAGCGGGGGCCTTAGGGATGAGCAGTTCTTC CSGSSGGLRDEQFF
TRBJ2-2 once TRBV7-9 TRBD1 TGTGCCAGCAGCTCCAATCTAGGACAGGGTGGCGGGACCGGGGAGCTGTTTTTT CASSSNLGQGGGTGELFF
TRBJ2-5 - TRBV18 - TGTGCCAGCTCACCCCCCCTAGCGACGGAGACCCAGTACTTC CASSPPLATETQYF
TRBJ1-1 - TRBV7-9 TRBD1 TGTGCCAGCAGCTTAGTGGGTCCCGGGACAGGGAGTGATGCTTTCTTT CASSLVGPGTGSDAFF
TRBJ2-7 - TRBV28 TRBD1 TGTGCCAGCAGGGCGACAGGGGCCACCTACGAGCAGTACTTC CASRATGATYEQYF
TRBJ1-6 - TRBV19 - TGTGCCAGTAGTGTCCTAGGTTCGGGGAAATCACCCCTCCACTTT CASSVLGSGKSPLHF
TRBJ2-1 few TRBV5-8 - TGTGCCAGCATCTACTCCAGGTCCTCCTACAATGAGCAGTTCTTC CASIYSRSSYNEQFF
TRBJ1-5 - TRBV7-2 - TGTGCCAGCAGCTTAGAACAGGGCTCCAATCAGCCCCAGCATTTT CASSLEQGSNQPQHF
TRBJ2-7 - TRBV9 TRBD2 TGTGCCAGCAGCTCCGGACTAGCGGGCTCCTACGAGCAGTACTTC CASSSGLAGSYEQYF
TRBJ1-3 - TRBV4-3 - TGCGCCAGCAGCCAGGGGAGAAGCTCTGGAAACACCATATATTTT CASSQGRSSGNTIYF
TRBJ1-5 - TRBV30 - TGTGCCTGGACGGAGGGCTACCTCAATCAGCCCCAGCATTTT CAWTEGYLNQPQHF
TRBJ2-3 - TRBV28 TRBD2 TGTGCCAGCACATCACTAGCGGGGGAAACAGATACGCAGTATTTT CASTSLAGETDTQYF
TRBJ1-2 - TRBV5-6 - TGTGCCAGCAGCTTGCTCGGTAGAGGCTACACCTTC CASSLLGRGYTF
TRBJ1-2 few TRBV19 - TGTGCCAGTAGTAGGACAGTATCCTATGGCTACACCTTC CASSRTVSYGYTF
TRBJ1-2 few TRBV6-6 - TGTGCCAGCGGGGACACTAACTATGGCTACACCTTC CASGDTNYGYTF